The next 29 T cell receptor beta chains were all read from a single sample in a study. TCRdb itself ran the RT-PCR reads through MiXCR, one entry per CDR3 protein. The data contain fewer than 800,000 distinct CDR3 sequences, more than 13% of them seen just once; the ten biggest clones take up 3.6%. Sequencing input: memory CD4+ T cells from blood. The source is a female donor in good health, serving as a healthy control.

The chain is built from TRBV9 and TRBJ2-3; tentative D call: TRBD2 (6 bases). Germline V CDR1 and CDR2: SGDLS, YYNGEE. This CDR3 has 16 amino acids. With 4 bases removed from V and 1 base from J, the gap between germline ends came to 16 bases. The CDR3 sequence is CASSPNSKRGTDTQYF. The DNA for the CDR3 is TGTGCCAGCAGCCCCAACTCCAAGCGGGGCACAGATACGCAGTATTTT.

The V and J genes are TRBV12-3 or TRBV12-4 and TRBJ1-5; perhaps TRBD1 as D (5 bases). The V gene lost 6 bases and the J gene lost 5 bases, with 14 bases spanning the gap. The length of the CDR3 is 14 residues. The CDR3 nucleotides are TGTGCCAGCAGGGAACAGGTGGGGGATCAGCCCCAGCATTTT. This translates into CASREQVGDQPQHF.

The table lists this clonotype with a few counts. The chain recombines TRBV11-2 with TRBJ1-1; 9 bases agree with TRBD1. The germline V gene encodes CDR1 SGHAT and CDR2 FQNNGV. The CDR3 is 15 amino acids. J gave up 12 bases and V 5 bases, and 16 bases lay outside the gene matches. The CDR3 DNA is TGTGCCAGCAGCCCCCTACTGGGACAGGGCGGTGGGACTTTCTTT. Translated, it gives CASSPLLGQGGGTFF. The entire variable domain, with the rest obtained from reference TRBV11-2 and TRBJ1-1, is as follows: EAGVAQSPRYKIIEKRQSVAFWCNPISGHATLYWYQQILGQGPKLLIQFQNNGVVDDSQLPKDRFSAERLKGVDSTLKIQPAKLEDSAVYLCASSPLLGQGGGTFFGQGTRLTVV.

This clonotype was counted a few times. This chain connects TRBV10-3 to TRBJ1-2, with unresolved D. V was cut by 0 bases and J by 8 bases, with 7 bases left in between. This CDR3 comprises 12 residues. Germline V gives CDR1 ENHRY, CDR2 SYGVKD. This CDR3 reads CAISESREGYTF. The CDR3 DNA reads TGTGCCATCAGTGAGTCGAGGGAAGGCTACACCTTC.

This clonotype was recorded at least ten times. At one end, the junction sequence differs from germline, possibly due to a read error. CDR3 loop: CATSRTDRRYF. The CDR3 DNA follows: TGTGCCACCAGCAGGACTGACAGGAGATACTTT. The J gene is TRBJ1-3, the V gene TRBV15, with D possibly matching TRBD1 (6 bases). The CDR3 is 11 amino acids. CDR1 and CDR2 from the germline V gene are LNHNV and YYDKDF (reference sequence). The full variable domain, its missing parts supplied by reference TRBV15 and TRBJ1-3, is DAMVIQNPRYQVTQFGKPVTLSCSQTLNHNVMYWYQQKSSQAPKLLFHYYDKDFNNEADTPDNFQSRRPNTSFCFLDIRSPGLGDTAMYLCATSRTDRRYFGEGSWLTVV.

The rearrangement links TRBV7-2 to TRBJ2-4, with 8 bases that match TRBD2. The germline gives CDR1 SGHTA, CDR2 FQGNSA. The CDR3 is 15 residues long. V trimming: 1 base; J trimming: 8 bases; junction bases outside the gene matches: 7. CDR3 in amino acids: CASSLGGGGRDIQYF. The CDR3 coding sequence is TGTGCCAGCAGCTTAGGGGGCGGGGGGCGAGACATTCAGTACTTC. The full variable domain, in which reference TRBV7-2 and TRBJ2-4 provide the parts outside the CDR3, is GAGVSQSPSNKVTEKGKDVELRCDPISGHTALYWYRQSLGQGLEFLIYFQGNSAPDKSGLPSDRFSAERTGGSVSTLTIQRTQQEDSAVYLCASSLGGGGRDIQYFGAGTRLSVL.

The chain links TRBV7-8 to TRBJ1-2; TRBD1 matches at 7 bases. Germline assignment: CDR1 SGHVS and CDR2 FQNEAQ. With 2 bases clipped from V and 0 bases from J, the junction kept 3 bases outside the gene matches. CDR3 length equals 15 residues. The CDR3 DNA follows: TGTGCCAGCAGCTTAATGGGACAGCCTAACTATGGCTACACCTTC. Its translation is CASSLMGQPNYGYTF.

This clonotype is a singleton in its sample. This rearrangement joins TRBV5-1 to TRBJ2-5; 9 bases fit TRBD2. The CDR3 covers 14 residues. V shed 2 bases, J shed 3 bases, and the junction held 2 bases outside the gene matches. Germline V CDR1 and CDR2: SGHRS, YFSETQ. CDR3 nucleotide sequence: TGCGCCAGCAGCTTTAGGACTAGCGAAGAGACCCAGTACTTC. Protein sequence: CASSFRTSEETQYF.

This sequence joins TRBV30 and TRBJ2-7; 8 nucleotides agree with TRBD2. V gave up 3 bases and J gave up 4 bases; unmatched junction bases: 8. Germline V gene data show CDR1 as GTSNPN and CDR2 as SVGIG (reference sequence). This CDR3 spans 14 amino acids. This chain's CDR3 is CAWRKRGGRYEQYF. In DNA form, the CDR3 reads TGTGCCTGGAGGAAGCGAGGCGGGAGGTACGAGCAGTACTTC.

This clonotype was recorded at least ten times. The chain employs TRBV7-2 and TRBJ2-7, with 7 bases that match TRBD1. This CDR3 has 13 residues. The V and J ends lost 3 bases and 3 bases, in that order; junction bases with no gene match: 2. Germline CDR1 is SGHTA and CDR2 is FQGNSA. The chain's CDR3 is CASSFDRVYEQYF. CDR3 nucleotide sequence: TGTGCCAGCAGCTTTGACAGGGTCTACGAGCAGTACTTC.

The chain carries TRBV5-4 and TRBJ2-1; D is possibly TRBD1 (6 bases). This CDR3 comprises 13 residues. Germline V lookup: CDR1 SGHNT, CDR2 YYREEE (reference sequence). The V end was cut by 4 bases, the J end by 8 bases, with 13 bases between. The CDR3 bases are TGTGCCAGCAGCAAAACTCAGGGGTATGAGCAGTTCTTC. It codes for CASSKTQGYEQFF.

The chain joins TRBV6-1 to TRBJ2-1; TRBD2 agrees at 7 bases. The junction had 3 bases not matched to a gene; V was cut back by 2 bases and J by 2 bases. Germline CDR1 is MNHNS and CDR2 is SASEGT. The CDR3 extends over 15 amino acids. In nucleotides, the CDR3 is TGTGCCAGCAGTGAACCCAGCGGGGCCTACAATGAGCAGTTCTTC. Translating it yields CASSEPSGAYNEQFF.

The gene calls are TRBV7-2 and TRBJ1-6; D call uncertain. Trimming left V 3 bases short and J 14 bases short, with 11 bases between. Germline assignment: CDR1 SGHTA and CDR2 FQGNSA. The length of the CDR3 is 12 residues. CDR3 nucleotide sequence: TGTGCCAGCAGCTTCGATTTATCGGCCCTCCACTTT. This translates into CASSFDLSALHF.

V is TRBV6-6 and J is TRBJ2-3; D perhaps matches TRBD2 (6 bases). Germline-derived CDR1 and CDR2 are MNHNY and SVGAGI (reference sequence). The CDR3 covers 14 residues. Trimming removed 7 bases at V and 2 bases at J, with 13 bases between. CDR3 DNA sequence: TGTGCCAGCATGGATACGGGAGCCACAGATACGCAGTATTTT. Amino acids: CASMDTGATDTQYF.

This clonotype turned up a few times. This chain connects TRBV7-2 to TRBJ1-5; D remains ambiguous. The CDR3 length is 13 residues. V was pared by 4 bases and J by 2 bases, with 6 bases between. From germline, CDR1 is SGHTA and CDR2 FQGNSA. CDR3 DNA sequence: TGTGCCAGCAGCTCAAACCGCAATCAGCCCCAGCATTTT. It is translated as CASSSNRNQPQHF.

In this sample, this clonotype turned up a few times. The chain recombines TRBV7-9 with TRBJ1-1; the D gene is possibly TRBD1 (5 bases). The CDR3 length is 15 residues. V was pared by 3 bases and J by 1 base, with 12 bases between. Germline CDR1 SEHNR, CDR2 FQNEAQ (reference sequence). For the CDR3, the DNA is TGTGCCAGCAGCTTGCGGGGGGGTGGGAACACTGAAGCTTTCTTT. This sequence encodes CASSLRGGGNTEAFF.

Only a few counts were recorded for this clonotype. This chain links TRBV24-1 with TRBJ2-5; 10 positions match TRBD2. The germline V gene encodes CDR1 KGHDR and CDR2 SFDVKD. The CDR3 runs to 16 residues. The V gene end was trimmed by 5 bases and the J gene end by 0 bases; junction bases not matched to a gene: 5. CDR3 sequence reads: CATSGFTSGNQETQYF. Here the CDR3 DNA reads TGTGCCACCAGTGGGTTTACTAGCGGGAACCAAGAGACCCAGTACTTC.

This clonotype was counted between two and nine times. This chain uses TRBV6-5 with TRBJ1-1, with D tentatively TRBD1 (6 bases). CDR1 and CDR2 from the germline V gene are MNHEY and SVGAGI. V was clipped by 5 bases and J by 11 bases, with 18 bases between them. This CDR3 comprises 13 residues. The CDR3 nucleotides read TGTGCCAGCAGTCCTAGAGTTGGGGGGCGGGCTTTCTTT. Protein: CASSPRVGGRAFF.

This clonotype was recorded a few times. The V call is TRBV5-1, the J call TRBJ1-1; 8 bases line up with TRBD1. V lost 0 bases, J lost 4 bases, and 5 bases stayed unmatched. The germline V gene has CDR1 SGHRS and CDR2 YFSETQ. This CDR3 is 15 amino acids long. The CDR3 DNA reads as TGCGCCAGCAGCTTGGGGGCAGGGGGCAGCACTGAAGCTTTCTTT. It translates to CASSLGAGGSTEAFF.

In its sample, this clonotype was seen a few times. V and J are TRBV7-2 and TRBJ2-2; D is possibly TRBD2 (5 bases). Trimming took off 1 base at V and 5 bases at J, with 14 bases between the two ends. Germline-derived CDR1 and CDR2 are SGHTA and FQGNSA. The CDR3 extends over 16 amino acids. In DNA, the CDR3 is TGTGCCAGCAGCTTAGTTCGCTCACGAGGGACCGGGGAGCTGTTTTTT. Residues: CASSLVRSRGTGELFF. Drawing the rest from reference TRBV7-2 and TRBJ2-2, the complete variable domain is GAGVSQSPSNKVTEKGKDVELRCDPISGHTALYWYRQSLGQGLEFLIYFQGNSAPDKSGLPSDRFSAERTGGSVSTLTIQRTQQEDSAVYLCASSLVRSRGTGELFFGEGSRLTVL.

This clonotype has a count of ten or more. V usage is TRBV7-8 and J usage is TRBJ2-1, with no clear D. Per the germline V gene, CDR1 is SGHVS and CDR2 is FQNEAQ. The CDR3 covers 16 residues. V lost 4 bases and J lost 8, with 21 bases in between. CDR3 DNA: TGTGCCAGCAGCTCCCGCGCGGCCGGCGATAGTGATGAGCAGTTCTTC. As protein: CASSSRAAGDSDEQFF. Full variable domain (remainder filled in from reference TRBV7-8 and TRBJ2-1): GAGVSQSPRYKVAKRGQDVALRCDPISGHVSLFWYQQALGQGPEFLTYFQNEAQLDKSGLPSDRFFAERPEGSVSTLKIQRTQQEDSAVYLCASSSRAAGDSDEQFFGPGTRLTVL.

A few counts support this clonotype. Just one base apart from a much larger clone, this may be a read error. The chain carries TRBV7-2 and TRBJ2-3; no reliable D call. Germline lookup yields CDR1 SGHTA and CDR2 FQGNSA. This CDR3 is 11 amino acids long. The DNA of the CDR3 is TGTGCCAGCACCTTAGGGGATACGCAGTATTTT. Its translation is CASTLGDTQYF.

The V call is TRBV25-1, the J call TRBJ1-2, with D maybe TRBD1 (5 bases). The V end was cut by 1 base, the J end by 8 bases, with 8 bases between. The germline V gene has CDR1 MGHDK and CDR2 SYGVNS. CDR3 size: 12 residues. CDR3 sequence: CASSESGEGYTF. The CDR3 nucleotides are TGTGCCAGCAGTGAATCGGGGGAAGGCTACACCTTC.

This clonotype was recorded a few times. J is TRBJ1-5 and V is TRBV5-1; the match to TRBD1 covers 8 bases. The V gene's germline CDR1 is SGHRS and CDR2 YFSETQ. The CDR3 is made up of 15 amino acids. The V gene end was trimmed by 0 bases and the J gene end by 7 bases; junction bases not matched to a gene: 6. The CDR3 loop is CASSLGTGGEQPQHF. In DNA form, the CDR3 reads TGCGCCAGCAGCTTGGGCACAGGGGGGGAGCAGCCCCAGCATTTT.

Many counts were recorded for this clonotype. The chain has TRBV5-6 and TRBJ1-5; no definite D call. Looked up from germline, CDR1 is SGHDT and CDR2 is YYEEEE. Trimming left V 0 bases short and J 5 bases short, with 9 bases between. CDR3 size: 14 residues. CDR3 residues: CASSLAGTDQPQHF. The CDR3 coding sequence is TGTGCCAGCAGCTTGGCGGGAACAGATCAGCCCCAGCATTTT.

This clonotype was seen a handful of times. This chain connects TRBV5-6 to TRBJ2-1; TRBD2 agrees at 11 bases. The CDR3 loop spans 17 amino acids. J lost 7 bases, V lost 0 bases, and 9 bases had no gene match. Germline V gene data show CDR1 as SGHDT and CDR2 as YYEEEE. The CDR3 DNA reads TGTGCCAGCAGCTTGGGGCTTTTAGCGGGAGGGCCAAATGAGCAGTTCTTC. Its protein is CASSLGLLAGGPNEQFF.

The chain is built from TRBV7-8 and TRBJ1-1; D is uncertain. V lost 5 bases and J 6 bases, leaving 13 bases between the germline ends. This CDR3 spans 13 amino acids. CDR1 and CDR2 from the germline V gene are SGHVS and FQNEAQ. In nucleotides, the CDR3 is TGTGCCAGCAGCGTGATGCCAGACGCTGAAGCTTTCTTT. It specifies CASSVMPDAEAFF.

In its sample, this clonotype was seen a few times. The chain carries TRBV7-2 and TRBJ2-3, with 14 bases that match TRBD2. V dropped 0 bases and J dropped 6; count of bases not matched to a gene: 5. The CDR3 covers 17 residues. Germline assignment: CDR1 SGHTA and CDR2 FQGNSA. CDR3 bases: TGTGCCAGCAGCTTAGCGGGGACTAGCGGGAGTGCGGATACGCAGTATTTT. Its translation is CASSLAGTSGSADTQYF.

CDR3 protein: CASSIPWTGNYGYTF. The CDR3 DNA follows: TGTGCCAGCAGTATCCCCTGGACAGGAAACTATGGCTACACCTTC. The chain couples TRBV28 to TRBJ1-2, with 7 nucleotides matching TRBD1. Germline V gene sequence: CDR1 MDHEN, CDR2 SYDVKM. This CDR3 comprises 15 residues. Germline trimming cut 5 bases from V and 2 bases from J; bases unmatched to any gene: 8.